The 8 T cell receptor beta chains below were found in one sample sequenced in a study of cytomegalovirus exposure and HLA in healthy donors. Using immunoSEQ multiplex PCR, the repertoire was profiled, and TCRdb retains in-frame clones only, with some absent. The repertoire holds approximately 41,000 clones, over 85% seen once, with 2.5% to 4% in the top ten. Sequenced input: PBMCs. Receptor source: a man younger than 35 in good health and CMV-seronegative.

This rearrangement joins TRBV6-5 to TRBJ2-7; TRBD2 might be the D (6 bases). CDR1 and CDR2 from the germline V gene are MNHEY and SVGAGI. The V gene lost 1 base and the J gene lost 1 base, with 14 bases spanning the gap. The CDR3 is 16 amino acids. The DNA of the CDR3 is TGTGCCAGCAGTTACTTAGCCGTGGGAGGATCCTACGAGCAGTACTTC. Its translation: CASSYLAVGGSYEQYF.

The chain uses TRBV28 and TRBJ2-2; perhaps TRBD2 as D (5 bases). V was trimmed by 2 bases and J by 4 bases, leaving 11 bases between them. CDR3 size: 15 residues. Per germline, CDR1 MDHEN and CDR2 SYDVKM. The CDR3 bases are TGTGCCAGCAGTTTACCCACACGGGGCACCGGGGAGCTGTTTTTT. Translating it yields CASSLPTRGTGELFF.

This chain links TRBV19 with TRBJ2-7; a weak D match, TRBD1 (6 bases). The V end was cut by 3 bases, the J end by 2 bases, with 14 bases between. The CDR3 sequence is 15 residues long. CDR1 and CDR2 (germline): LNHDA, SQIVND (reference sequence). The DNA for the CDR3 is TGTGCCAGTAGTATCCCACGTGAGGGGGCCTACGAGCAGTACTTC. It codes for CASSIPREGAYEQYF.

The chain recombines TRBV6-6 with TRBJ2-5; TRBD1 aligns across 9 bases. This CDR3 has 16 residues. Losses at the gene ends were 0 bases for V and 4 bases for J; bases not matched to a gene: 6. Germline CDR1 reads MNHNY; CDR2 reads SVGAGI (reference sequence). The CDR3 nucleotides read TGTGCCAGCAGTTACTCGGGACAGGGTAACGGAGAGACCCAGTACTTC. Translating gives CASSYSGQGNGETQYF.

This chain uses TRBV6-1 with TRBJ2-2, with 8 positions matching TRBD1. Trimming cost V 2 bases and J 5 bases; bases outside gene matches: 7. Per germline, CDR1 MNHNS and CDR2 SASEGT. The CDR3 consists of 16 residues. The CDR3 DNA follows: TGTGCCAGCAGTGAATGGGCTACAGGGGGGACCGGGGAGCTGTTTTTT. Its protein product is CASSEWATGGTGELFF.

The V call is TRBV10-2, the J call TRBJ1-2; 12 nucleotides match TRBD1. This CDR3 comprises 16 residues. The ends lost 7 bases at V and 6 bases at J; junction bases unmatched: 12. Germline values: CDR1 WSHSY, CDR2 SAAADI. Written as DNA, the CDR3 is TGCGCCAGCAACACCGGGACAGGGGGCGCGAGGGATGGCTACACCTTC. Protein sequence: CASNTGTGGARDGYTF.

V and J are TRBV11-2 and TRBJ1-1, with 9 bases identical to TRBD1. CDR1 and CDR2 (germline): SGHAT, FQNNGV. The CDR3 extends over 17 amino acids. V lost 1 base, J lost 1 base, and 7 bases stayed unmatched. CDR3: CASSLGDRVYANTEAFF. The CDR3 DNA is TGTGCCAGCAGCTTAGGGGACAGGGTTTATGCGAACACTGAAGCTTTCTTT.

The chain has TRBV7-9 and TRBJ2-5, with TRBD2 matching 10 bases. This CDR3 region has 14 residues. V was clipped by 3 bases and J by 3 bases; unmatched bases: 1. Germline CDR1 is SEHNR and CDR2 is FQNEAQ (reference sequence). Written as DNA, the CDR3 is TGTGCCAGCAGCTTCCTAGCGGGAGAAGAGACCCAGTACTTC. Translated: CASSFLAGEETQYF.